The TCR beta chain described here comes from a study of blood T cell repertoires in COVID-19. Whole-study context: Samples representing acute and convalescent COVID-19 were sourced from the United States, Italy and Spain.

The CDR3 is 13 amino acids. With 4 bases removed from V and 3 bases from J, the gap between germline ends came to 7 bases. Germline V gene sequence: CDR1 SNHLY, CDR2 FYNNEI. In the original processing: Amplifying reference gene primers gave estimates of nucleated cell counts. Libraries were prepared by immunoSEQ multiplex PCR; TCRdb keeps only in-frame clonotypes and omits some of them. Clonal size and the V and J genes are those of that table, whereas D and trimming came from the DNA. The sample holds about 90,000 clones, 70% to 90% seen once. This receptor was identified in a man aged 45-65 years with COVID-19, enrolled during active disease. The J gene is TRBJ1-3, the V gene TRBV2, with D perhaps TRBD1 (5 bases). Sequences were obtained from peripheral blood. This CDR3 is CASSARVGNTIYF. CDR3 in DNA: TGTGCCAGCAGTGCCAGGGTTGGAAACACCATATATTTT.